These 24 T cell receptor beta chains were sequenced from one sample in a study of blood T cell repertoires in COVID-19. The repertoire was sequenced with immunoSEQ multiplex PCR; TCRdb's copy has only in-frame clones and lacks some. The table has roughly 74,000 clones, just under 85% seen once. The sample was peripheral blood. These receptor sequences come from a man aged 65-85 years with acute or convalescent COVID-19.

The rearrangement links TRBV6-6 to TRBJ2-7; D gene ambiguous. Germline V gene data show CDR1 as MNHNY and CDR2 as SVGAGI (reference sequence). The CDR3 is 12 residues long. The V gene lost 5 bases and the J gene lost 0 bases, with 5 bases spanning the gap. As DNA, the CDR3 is TGTGCCAGCAGTCTAGTCTCCTACGAGCAGTACTTC. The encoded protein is CASSLVSYEQYF.

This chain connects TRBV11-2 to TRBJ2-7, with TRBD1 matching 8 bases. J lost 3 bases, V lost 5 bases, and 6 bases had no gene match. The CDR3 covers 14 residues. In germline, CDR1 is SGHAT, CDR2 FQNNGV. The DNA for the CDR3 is TGTGCCAGCAGCCAAGGGACAGGCGGCTACGAGCAGTACTTC. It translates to CASSQGTGGYEQYF.

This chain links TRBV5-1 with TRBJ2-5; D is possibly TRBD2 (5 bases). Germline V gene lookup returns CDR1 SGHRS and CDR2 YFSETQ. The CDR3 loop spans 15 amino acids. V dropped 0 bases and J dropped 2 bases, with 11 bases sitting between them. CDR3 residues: CASSLAGNGQETQYF. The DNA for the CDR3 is TGCGCCAGCAGCTTGGCCGGGAACGGACAAGAGACCCAGTACTTC.

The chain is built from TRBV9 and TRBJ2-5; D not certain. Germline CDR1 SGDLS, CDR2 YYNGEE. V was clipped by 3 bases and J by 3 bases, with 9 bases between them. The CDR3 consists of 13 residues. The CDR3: CASSGRSKETQYF. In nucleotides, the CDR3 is TGTGCCAGCAGCGGTCGGAGCAAAGAGACCCAGTACTTC.

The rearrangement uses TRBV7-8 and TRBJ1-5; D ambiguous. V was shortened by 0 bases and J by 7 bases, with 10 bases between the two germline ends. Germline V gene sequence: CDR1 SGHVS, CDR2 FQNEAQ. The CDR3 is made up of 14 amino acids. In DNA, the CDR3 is TGTGCCAGCAGCTTAGCGGCGGATTCACAGCCCCAGCATTTT. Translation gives CASSLAADSQPQHF.

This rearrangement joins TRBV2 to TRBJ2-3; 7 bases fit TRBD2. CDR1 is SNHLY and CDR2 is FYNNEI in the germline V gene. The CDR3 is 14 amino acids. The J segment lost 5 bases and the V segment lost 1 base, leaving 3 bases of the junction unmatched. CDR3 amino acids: CASSEGGGLDTQYF. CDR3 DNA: TGTGCCAGCAGTGAAGGGGGGGGGTTAGATACGCAGTATTTT.

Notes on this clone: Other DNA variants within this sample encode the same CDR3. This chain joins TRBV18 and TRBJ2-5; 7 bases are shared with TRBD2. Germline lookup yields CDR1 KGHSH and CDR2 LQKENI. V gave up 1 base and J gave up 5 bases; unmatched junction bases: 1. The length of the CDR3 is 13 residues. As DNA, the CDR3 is TGTGCCAGCTCACCACTGGGGGGGGAGACCCAGTACTTC. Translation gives CASSPLGGETQYF.

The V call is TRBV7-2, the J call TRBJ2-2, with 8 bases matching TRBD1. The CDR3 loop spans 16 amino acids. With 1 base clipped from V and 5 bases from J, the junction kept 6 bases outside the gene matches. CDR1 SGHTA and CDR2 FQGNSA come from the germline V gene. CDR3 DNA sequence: TGTGCCAGCAGCTTAGATCAGGGGGCGTGGACCGGGGAGCTGTTTTTT. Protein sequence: CASSLDQGAWTGELFF.

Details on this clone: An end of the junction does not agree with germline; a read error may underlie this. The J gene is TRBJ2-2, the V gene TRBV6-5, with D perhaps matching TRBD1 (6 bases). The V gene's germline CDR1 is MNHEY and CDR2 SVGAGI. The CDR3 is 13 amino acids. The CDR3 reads CAGSPRGSGELFF. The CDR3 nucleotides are TGTGCCGGCAGCCCCAGGGGTTCCGGGGAGCTGTTTTTT.

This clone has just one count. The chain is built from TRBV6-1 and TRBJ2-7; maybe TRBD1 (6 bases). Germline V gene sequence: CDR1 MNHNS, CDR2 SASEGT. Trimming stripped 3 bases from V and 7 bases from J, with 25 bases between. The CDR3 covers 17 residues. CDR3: CASSEGLGAILVREQYF. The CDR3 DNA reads TGTGCCAGCAGTGAGGGGTTGGGGGCCATTCTAGTAAGAGAGCAGTACTTC.

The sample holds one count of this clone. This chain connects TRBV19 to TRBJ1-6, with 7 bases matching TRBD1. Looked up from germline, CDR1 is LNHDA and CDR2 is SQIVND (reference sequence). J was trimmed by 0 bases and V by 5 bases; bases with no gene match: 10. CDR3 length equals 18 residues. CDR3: CASSFTTGTSSYNSPLHF. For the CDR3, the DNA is TGTGCCAGTAGTTTTACGACAGGGACGAGCTCCTATAATTCACCCCTCCACTTT. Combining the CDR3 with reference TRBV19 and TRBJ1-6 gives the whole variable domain DGGITQSPKYLFRKEGQNVTLSCEQNLNHDAMYWYRQDPGQGLRLIYYSQIVNDFQKGDIAEGYSVSREKKESFPLTVTSAQKNPTAFYLCASSFTTGTSSYNSPLHFGNGTRLTVT.

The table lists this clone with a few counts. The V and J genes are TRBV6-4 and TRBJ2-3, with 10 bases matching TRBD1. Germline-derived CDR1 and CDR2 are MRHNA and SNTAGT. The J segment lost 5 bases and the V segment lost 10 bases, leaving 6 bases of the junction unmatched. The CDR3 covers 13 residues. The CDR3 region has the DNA TGTGCCACCTCCGGACAGGGGGGAGATACGCAGTATTTT. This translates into CATSGQGGDTQYF.

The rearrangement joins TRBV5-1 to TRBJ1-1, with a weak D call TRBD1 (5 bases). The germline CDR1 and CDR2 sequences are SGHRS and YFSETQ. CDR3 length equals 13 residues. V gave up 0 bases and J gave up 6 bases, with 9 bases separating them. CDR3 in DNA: TGCGCCAGCAGCTTGGGGGGCCGGGCTGAAGCTTTCTTT. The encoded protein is CASSLGGRAEAFF.

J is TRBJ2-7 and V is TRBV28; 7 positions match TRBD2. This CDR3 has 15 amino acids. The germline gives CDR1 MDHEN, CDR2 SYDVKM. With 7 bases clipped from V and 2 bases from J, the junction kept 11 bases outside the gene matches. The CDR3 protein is CASNWGGANTYEQYF. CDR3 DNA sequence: TGTGCCAGCAACTGGGGGGGTGCGAATACCTACGAGCAGTACTTC.

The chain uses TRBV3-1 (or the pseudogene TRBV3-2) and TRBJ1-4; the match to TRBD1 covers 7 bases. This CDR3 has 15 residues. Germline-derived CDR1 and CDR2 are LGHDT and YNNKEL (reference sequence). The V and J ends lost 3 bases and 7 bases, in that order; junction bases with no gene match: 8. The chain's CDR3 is CASSQATGDSEKLFF. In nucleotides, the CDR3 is TGTGCCAGCAGCCAGGCTACAGGGGACAGTGAAAAACTGTTTTTT.

DNA for the CDR3: TGTGCCAGCAGTTTTGCCGGGACTAGCGGGTACAATGAGCAGTTCTTC. Translation: CASSFAGTSGYNEQFF. This rearrangement joins TRBV6-5 to TRBJ2-1; 12 nucleotides line up with TRBD2. The CDR3 is made up of 16 amino acids. Per germline, CDR1 MNHEY and CDR2 SVGAGI. Losses at the gene ends were 4 bases for V and 4 bases for J; bases not matched to a gene: 5.

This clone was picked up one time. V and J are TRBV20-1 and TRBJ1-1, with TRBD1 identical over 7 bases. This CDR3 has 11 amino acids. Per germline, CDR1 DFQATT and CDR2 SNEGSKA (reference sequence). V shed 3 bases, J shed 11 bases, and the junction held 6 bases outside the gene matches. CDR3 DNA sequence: TGCAGTGCTAGGGAAACAGGGGACGCTTTCTTT. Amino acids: CSARETGDAFF.

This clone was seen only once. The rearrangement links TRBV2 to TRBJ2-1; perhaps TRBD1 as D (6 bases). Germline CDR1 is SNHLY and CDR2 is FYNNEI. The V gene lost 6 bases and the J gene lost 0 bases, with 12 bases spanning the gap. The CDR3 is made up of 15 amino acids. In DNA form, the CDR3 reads TGTGCCAGCAGAAGACAGGAAAACTCCTACAATGAGCAGTTCTTC. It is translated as CASRRQENSYNEQFF.

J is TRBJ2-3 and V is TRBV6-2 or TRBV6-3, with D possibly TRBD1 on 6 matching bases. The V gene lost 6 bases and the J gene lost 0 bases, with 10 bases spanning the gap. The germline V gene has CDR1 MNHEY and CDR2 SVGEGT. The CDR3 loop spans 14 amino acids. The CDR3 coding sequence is TGTGCCAGCAGCGGACAGCTAAGCACAGATACGCAGTATTTT. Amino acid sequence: CASSGQLSTDTQYF.

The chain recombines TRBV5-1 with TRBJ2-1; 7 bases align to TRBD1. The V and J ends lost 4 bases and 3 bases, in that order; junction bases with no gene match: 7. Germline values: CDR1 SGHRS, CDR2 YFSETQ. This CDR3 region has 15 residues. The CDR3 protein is CASSPRQGYYNEQFF. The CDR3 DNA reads TGCGCCAGCAGCCCCCGACAGGGATACTACAATGAGCAGTTCTTC.

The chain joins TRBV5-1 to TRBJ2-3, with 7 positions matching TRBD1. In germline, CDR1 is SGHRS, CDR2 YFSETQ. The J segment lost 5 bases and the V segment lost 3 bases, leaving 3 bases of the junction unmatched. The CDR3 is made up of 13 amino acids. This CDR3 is CASSSSGGDTQYF. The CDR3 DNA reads TGCGCCAGCAGCTCCTCAGGGGGAGATACGCAGTATTTT.

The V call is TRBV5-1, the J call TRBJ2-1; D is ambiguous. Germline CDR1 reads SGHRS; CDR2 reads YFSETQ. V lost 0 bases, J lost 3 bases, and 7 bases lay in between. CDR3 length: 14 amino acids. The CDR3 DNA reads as TGCGCCAGCAGCTTGGTCCACAGCTACAATGAGCAGTTCTTC. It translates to CASSLVHSYNEQFF.

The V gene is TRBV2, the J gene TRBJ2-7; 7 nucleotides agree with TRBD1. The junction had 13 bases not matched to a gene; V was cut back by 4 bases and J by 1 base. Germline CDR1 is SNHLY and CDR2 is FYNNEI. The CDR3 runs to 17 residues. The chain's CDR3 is CASSARFRQGRSYEQYF. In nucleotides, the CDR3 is TGTGCCAGCAGTGCTAGATTCCGACAGGGAAGGTCCTACGAGCAGTACTTC.

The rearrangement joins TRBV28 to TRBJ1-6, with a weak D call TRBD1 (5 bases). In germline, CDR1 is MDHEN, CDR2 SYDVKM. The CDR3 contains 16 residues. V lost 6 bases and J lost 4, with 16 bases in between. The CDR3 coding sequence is TGTGCCAGCAGGGGGGGATTAACGGGGTATAATTCACCCCTCCACTTT. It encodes CASRGGLTGYNSPLHF.